The 27 T cell receptor beta chains presented below share a single source sample, sequenced in a study of shared clonotypes between healthy human individuals. The data were produced by immunoSEQ multiplex PCR, yet TCRdb's version contains in-frame clones alone and is incomplete. The data contain 470,000 or so clones, roughly 80% of them singletons. Sequenced sample: PBMCs. The source of these receptors is a woman aged 40 to 50 in good health. Some clones in this sample may be carry-over from other donors' samples.

The rearrangement joins TRBV25-1 to TRBJ2-1, with TRBD1 matching over 7 bases. Germline CDR1 reads MGHDK; CDR2 reads SYGVNS. V shed 2 bases, J shed 4 bases, and the junction held 8 bases outside the gene matches. This CDR3 contains 16 residues. Here the CDR3 DNA reads TGTGCCAGCAGTGAACTGACAGGGTATTTGTACAATGAGCAGTTCTTC. Protein: CASSELTGYLYNEQFF. Full variable domain (outside the CDR3, taken from reference TRBV25-1 and TRBJ2-1): EADIYQTPRYLVIGTGKKITLECSQTMGHDKMYWYQQDPGMELHLIHYSYGVNSTEKGDLSSESTVSRIRTEHFPLTLESARPSHTSQYLCASSELTGYLYNEQFFGPGTRLTVL.

V usage is TRBV6-6 and J usage is TRBJ2-1; 10 bases are a match to TRBD2. Germline-derived CDR1 and CDR2 are MNHNY and SVGAGI (reference sequence). This CDR3 has 14 amino acids. V gave up 5 bases and J gave up 6 bases; unmatched junction bases: 4. CDR3 loop: CASSASSGSNEQFF. CDR3 sequence (DNA): TGTGCCAGCAGTGCGTCTAGCGGGAGCAATGAGCAGTTCTTC.

The V call is TRBV2, the J call TRBJ1-1; weak D call: TRBD1 (5 bases). V lost 9 bases to trimming and J lost 0 bases, with 14 bases between them. Germline V CDR1 and CDR2: SNHLY, FYNNEI. The CDR3 covers 14 residues. The CDR3 protein is CASQPETVNTEAFF. DNA for the CDR3: TGTGCCAGTCAACCAGAGACAGTGAACACTGAAGCTTTCTTT. Together with reference TRBV2 and TRBJ1-1, the CDR3 gives the full variable domain: EPEVTQTPSHQVTQMGQEVILRCVPISNHLYFYWYRQILGQKVEFLVSFYNNEISEKSEIFDDQFSVERPDGSNFTLKIRSTKLEDSAMYFCASQPETVNTEAFFGQGTRLTVV.

The chain joins TRBV11-2 to TRBJ1-4; D gene uncertain. This CDR3 has 13 residues. Germline V gene data show CDR1 as SGHAT and CDR2 as FQNNGV. The germline V and J ends were trimmed by 0 bases and 10 bases, with 9 bases remaining between them. The CDR3 DNA sequence: TGTGCCAGCAGCTTAGATATAACGAGAAAACTGTTTTTT. It is translated as CASSLDITRKLFF.

V and J are TRBV2 and TRBJ2-1, with D uncertain. V shed 7 bases and J shed 9 bases, with 16 bases lying between them. The germline V gene has CDR1 SNHLY and CDR2 FYNNEI. The CDR3 contains 13 residues. The CDR3 nucleotides read TGTGCCAGCATATGGGAACCGCCTGGTGAGCAGTTCTTC. Its translation: CASIWEPPGEQFF. Full variable domain (rest looked up from reference TRBV2 and TRBJ2-1): EPEVTQTPSHQVTQMGQEVILRCVPISNHLYFYWYRQILGQKVEFLVSFYNNEISEKSEIFDDQFSVERPDGSNFTLKIRSTKLEDSAMYFCASIWEPPGEQFFGPGTRLTVL.

On this clone itself: A far larger clone is one base from this, pointing to a likely read error. The J gene is TRBJ2-1, the V gene TRBV14; weak D call: TRBD1 (5 bases). The germline gives CDR1 SGHDN, CDR2 FVKESK. The CDR3 loop spans 14 amino acids. The CDR3 sequence is CASNQGNRGPEQFF. Here the CDR3 DNA reads TGTGCCAGCAACCAAGGGAATAGGGGCCCTGAGCAGTTCTTC. The full variable domain, with the rest looked up from reference TRBV14 and TRBJ2-1, is EAGVTQFPSHSVIEKGQTVTLRCDPISGHDNLYWYRRVMGKEIKFLLHFVKESKQDESGMPNNRFLAERTGGTYSTLKVQPAELEDSGVYFCASNQGNRGPEQFFGPGTRLTVL.

This chain uses TRBV27 with TRBJ2-5; 7 bases line up with TRBD1. Germline CDR1 and CDR2: MNHEY and SMNVEV (reference sequence). Trimming at V came to 5 bases and at J to 2 bases, leaving 11 bases not matched to a gene. This CDR3 is 16 amino acids long. The CDR3 DNA sequence: TGTGCCAGCAGTCGGCTTCGGGACAGACTTCAAGAGACCCAGTACTTC. Protein sequence: CASSRLRDRLQETQYF.

The V call is TRBV19, the J call TRBJ2-7; D call uncertain. CDR3 length: 13 amino acids. V was clipped by 4 bases and J by 1 base, with 8 bases between them. CDR1 LNHDA and CDR2 SQIVND come from the germline V gene (reference sequence). CDR3 region: CASSSQASYEQYF. CDR3 nucleotide sequence: TGTGCCAGTAGTAGCCAGGCTTCCTACGAGCAGTACTTC. Full variable domain (remainder filled in from reference TRBV19 and TRBJ2-7): DGGITQSPKYLFRKEGQNVTLSCEQNLNHDAMYWYRQDPGQGLRLIYYSQIVNDFQKGDIAEGYSVSREKKESFPLTVTSAQKNPTAFYLCASSSQASYEQYFGPGTRLTVT.

The V and J genes are TRBV5-1 and TRBJ2-1, with TRBD1 identical over 9 bases. The CDR3 has 13 residues. Trimming removed 0 bases from V and 15 bases from J; junction bases left unmatched: 7. The germline CDR1 and CDR2 sequences are SGHRS and YFSETQ. For the CDR3, the DNA is TGCGCCAGCAGCTTGGGCCCGACAGGGGGTTGGTTCTTC. Translating gives CASSLGPTGGWFF.

The chain has TRBV5-1 and TRBJ2-2; D possibly corresponds to TRBD2 (6 bases). Trimming removed 4 bases at V and 1 base at J, with 8 bases between. CDR3 length: 14 amino acids. Germline lookup yields CDR1 SGHRS and CDR2 YFSETQ. The CDR3 protein is CASSPAGNTGELFF. The CDR3 coding sequence is TGCGCCAGCAGCCCAGCGGGGAACACCGGGGAGCTGTTTTTT.

The J gene is TRBJ1-1, the V gene TRBV30; 7 positions agree with TRBD1. The V gene's germline CDR1 is GTSNPN and CDR2 SVGIG (reference sequence). The CDR3 loop spans 15 amino acids. V was clipped by 1 base and J by 5 bases; unmatched bases: 10. CDR3 sequence: CAWSAPFSGGTEAFF. CDR3 coding DNA: TGTGCCTGGAGTGCTCCCTTTTCAGGGGGAACTGAAGCTTTCTTT.

This chain joins TRBV7-2 and TRBJ1-1; D remains unclear. Trimming left V 2 bases short and J 1 base short, with 5 bases between. The CDR3 loop spans 13 amino acids. Germline CDR1 is SGHTA and CDR2 is FQGNSA. For the CDR3, the DNA is TGTGCCAGCAGCTTAATCAGGAACACTGAAGCTTTCTTT. Translated: CASSLIRNTEAFF.

This clone was observed a single time. The V call is TRBV25-1, the J call TRBJ1-1; D call uncertain. CDR1 and CDR2 from the germline V gene are MGHDK and SYGVNS. This CDR3 is built from 13 residues. V gave up 2 bases and J gave up 1 base, with 5 bases separating them. The CDR3 loop is CASSEPKNTEAFF. CDR3 nucleotide sequence: TGTGCCAGCAGTGAACCCAAGAACACTGAAGCTTTCTTT.

This sequence joins TRBV18 and TRBJ2-5; D gene ambiguous. Trimming removed 3 bases from V and 4 bases from J, with 9 bases in between. The CDR3 runs 13 residues. In germline, CDR1 is KGHSH, CDR2 LQKENI. CDR3 in DNA: TGTGCCAGCTCACCTAGGAACGGAGAGACCCAGTACTTC. Translated: CASSPRNGETQYF. Together with reference TRBV18 and TRBJ2-5, the CDR3 gives the full variable domain: NAGVMQNPRHLVRRRGQEARLRCSPMKGHSHVYWYRQLPEEGLKFMVYLQKENIIDESGMPKERFSAEFPKEGPSILRIQQVVRGDSAAYFCASSPRNGETQYFGPGTRLLVL.

This clone occurred a few times. The rearrangement links TRBV27 to TRBJ1-1, with 8 bases matching TRBD1. After removal of 2 bases from V and 1 base from J, the junction contained 6 bases not matched to a gene. Per the germline V gene, CDR1 is MNHEY and CDR2 is SMNVEV (reference sequence). The length of the CDR3 is 16 residues. CDR3 sequence (DNA): TGTGCCAGCAGTTTAAGGACAGGGTGGGGGAACACTGAAGCTTTCTTT. Protein sequence: CASSLRTGWGNTEAFF.

The J gene is TRBJ1-3, the V gene TRBV27; D call uncertain. The CDR3 has 14 amino acids. Looked up from germline, CDR1 is MNHEY and CDR2 is SMNVEV (reference sequence). Trimming left V 6 bases short and J 0 bases short, with 9 bases between. The CDR3, as DNA: TGTGCCAGCAGCGGAGGGTACTCTGGAAACACCATATATTTT. Translating it yields CASSGGYSGNTIYF.

V and J are TRBV18 and TRBJ1-1; D call uncertain. Trimming left V 2 bases short and J 5 bases short, with 6 bases between. CDR3 size: 12 residues. Germline V gene lookup returns CDR1 KGHSH and CDR2 LQKENI. CDR3 in DNA: TGTGCCAGCTCACCAGGCTGGACTGAAGCTTTCTTT. The encoded protein is CASSPGWTEAFF.

V gene TRBV13 combines with J gene TRBJ1-2, with D perhaps matching TRBD1 (5 bases). V lost 0 bases and J 2 bases, leaving 7 bases between the germline ends. This CDR3 comprises 14 residues. Germline CDR1 reads PRHDT; CDR2 reads FYEKMQ (reference sequence). CDR3 DNA sequence: TGTGCCAGCAGCTTAGGCCGGGGGAACTATGGCTACACCTTC. This sequence encodes CASSLGRGNYGYTF.

This rearrangement joins TRBV6-1 to TRBJ2-7, with D perhaps given as TRBD1 or TRBD2 (6 bases each). CDR3 length: 14 residues. The V gene lost 9 bases and the J gene lost 3 bases, with 18 bases spanning the gap. Germline V gene sequence: CDR1 MNHNS, CDR2 SASEGT. This CDR3 is CASFGGTSRYEQYF. The CDR3 DNA sequence: TGTGCCAGTTTTGGGGGGACAAGCCGCTACGAGCAGTACTTC.

This clone was counted a few times. At the DNA level, this CDR3 is encoded by other sequences in the same sample as well. CDR3 loop: CASSYWSGGPYEQYF. The CDR3, as DNA: TGTGCCAGCAGTTATTGGTCCGGAGGTCCCTACGAGCAGTACTTC. The rearrangement links TRBV6-5 to TRBJ2-5; TRBD2 is a possible D gene (5 bases). Gene TRBJ2-7 matches the end of the DNA better, so the J call may be wrong. From germline, CDR1 is MNHEY and CDR2 SVGAGI. The CDR3 consists of 15 residues.

V and J are TRBV4-2 and TRBJ2-3; 10 bases fit TRBD2. CDR1 and CDR2 (germline): LGHNA, YNFKEQ. The CDR3 runs 16 residues. The trim removed 2 bases at V and 1 base at J, leaving 3 bases unmatched. The CDR3 DNA is TGTGCCAGCAGCCAACGCCTAGCGGGAGGCACAGATACGCAGTATTTT. Its translation is CASSQRLAGGTDTQYF.

This clone was detected only once. The chain's CDR3 is CASSPRHDRVHEQYF. The CDR3 DNA follows: TGTGCCAGCAGCCCTCGGCATGACAGGGTCCACGAGCAGTACTTC. The chain employs TRBV21-1 and TRBJ2-7; the table's D call of TRBD1 was not tested on the DNA. TRBV21-1 counts as a pseudogene. The CDR3 has 15 amino acids.

In its sample, this clone was seen many times. At the DNA level, this CDR3 is encoded by other sequences in the same sample as well. This CDR3 is CASSQLGTGDYNEQFF. CDR3 in DNA: TGCGCCAGCAGCCAGCTGGGGACCGGCGACTACAATGAGCAGTTCTTC. The gene calls are TRBV4-3 and TRBJ2-1, with D perhaps being TRBD1 or TRBD2 (5 bases each). The ends were cut back, 3 bases at V and 3 bases at J, with 15 bases in the middle. This CDR3 region has 16 residues. The germline V gene encodes CDR1 LGHNA and CDR2 YSLEER.

The chain links TRBV28 to TRBJ2-7; 9 bases map to TRBD2. The V gene end was trimmed by 4 bases and the J gene end by 3 bases; junction bases not matched to a gene: 16. The germline V gene has CDR1 MDHEN and CDR2 SYDVKM. The CDR3 has 18 amino acids. CDR3 coding DNA: TGTGCCAGCAGTTCCCCCCCCGCCTCTAGCGGGATAATCTACGAGCAGTACTTC. It yields the protein CASSSPPASSGIIYEQYF. The whole variable domain, filled in from reference TRBV28 and TRBJ2-7, reads DVKVTQSSRYLVKRTGEKVFLECVQDMDHENMFWYRQDPGLGLRLIYFSYDVKMKEKGDIPEGYSVSREKKERFSLILESASTNQTSMYLCASSSPPASSGIIYEQYFGPGTRLTVT.

V gene TRBV5-1 combines with J gene TRBJ2-1; D remains ambiguous. The CDR3 has 15 amino acids. Germline-derived CDR1 and CDR2 are SGHRS and YFSETQ. V was pared by 1 base and J by 3 bases, with 11 bases between. CDR3 bases: TGCGCCAGCAGCTTGAATGCAGAGTTCTACAATGAGCAGTTCTTC. Translation gives CASSLNAEFYNEQFF.

The chain uses TRBV7-6 and TRBJ2-1; D possibly corresponds to TRBD2 (6 bases). Trimming pared 11 bases from V and 6 bases from J, leaving 17 bases between. The CDR3 has 13 amino acids. The germline gives CDR1 SGHVS, CDR2 FNYEAQ. The CDR3 spells CAGGKCTCNEQFF. As DNA, the CDR3 is TGTGCCGGAGGGAAATGTACTTGCAATGAGCAGTTCTTC.

The V gene is TRBV30, the J gene TRBJ2-1, with TRBD2 matching 12 bases. The germline V gene has CDR1 GTSNPN and CDR2 SVGIG (reference sequence). CDR3 length: 17 residues. Germline trimming cut 0 bases from V and 5 bases from J; bases unmatched to any gene: 8. CDR3 sequence reads: CAWSVGLAGSINNEQFF. CDR3 DNA: TGTGCCTGGAGTGTGGGACTAGCGGGTTCCATTAACAATGAGCAGTTCTTC. Together with reference TRBV30 and TRBJ2-1, the CDR3 gives the full variable domain: SQTIHQWPATLVQPVGSPLSLECTVEGTSNPNLYWYRQAAGRGLQLLFYSVGIGQISSEVPQNLSASRPQDRQFILSSKKLLLSDSGFYLCAWSVGLAGSINNEQFFGPGTRLTVL.